This TCR beta chain came from a study of control samples from healthy donors and cancer patients. Assay used: immunoSEQ multiplex PCR; TCRdb lists only in-frame clones, some missing. The sample has tens of thousands of clones, 65% to 85% seen once; the top ten hold over 30%. The germline gives CDR1 MNHEY, CDR2 SVGAGI. V shed 2 bases and J shed 0 bases, with 11 bases lying between them. The CDR3 is 16 amino acids. The chain combines TRBV6-5 with TRBJ1-3; D is uncertain. The source material was PBMCs. The TCR was taken from a man in his sixties or seventies with lung cancer. The CDR3 coding sequence is TGTGCCAGCAGTTACGACACGTTGAGCTCTGGAAACACCATATATTTT. It codes for CASSYDTLSSGNTIYF.